These 7 T cell receptor beta chains were all obtained from the same sample, sequenced in a study of tumor-infiltrating lymphocytes in primary liver carcinoma. Blood RNA was derived from unsorted whole blood, and germline DNA was extracted too. cDNA specific to TCR beta was made from 500 ng of total RNA, with a constant-region primer employed for priming. ARM-PCR was slightly modified, and three nested multiplex PCR rounds with it gave rise to the TCR beta libraries. TRBV1-TRBV30 forward primers and a C-beta reverse primer were used in the first two PCR rounds, which each ran for approximately 11 cycles. TCRdb re-derived calls from the multiplex PCR reads in MiXCR, one entry per CDR3 protein. This sample carries about 310,000 distinct CDR3 sequences, 65% of them seen once, and the ten largest clones take roughly 9%. The material sequenced was peripheral blood. The receptors stem from a man between 40 and 49 years old with primary liver carcinoma and hepatitis B virus infection.

On this clonotype: This CDR3 fails to terminate in the conserved phenylalanine or tryptophan, so it likely reflects a read error. V gene TRBV11-2 combines with J gene TRBJ2-7, with D perhaps matching TRBD1 (6 bases). The germline CDR1 and CDR2 sequences are SGHAT and FQNNGV. V was cut by 5 bases and J by 7 bases, with 12 bases left in between. The CDR3 loop spans 12 amino acids. CDR3 DNA: TGTGCCAGCAGCATACAGGGTCTGGAGCAGTACTTG. Translated, it gives CASSIQGLEQYL.

This clonotype was seen just once. The germline gene is not matched at one end of the junction; a read error may be the cause. The chain links TRBV10-3 to TRBJ2-6, with 11 bases matching TRBD1. Germline CDR1 is ENHRY and CDR2 is SYGVKD. The CDR3 runs to 17 residues. The CDR3 loop is CAIRAGTGGSGANVLTF. In DNA, the CDR3 is TGTGCCATCAGAGCTGGGACAGGGGGTTCAGGGGCCAACGTCCTGACGTTC.

Of note for this clonotype: One base away lies a much larger clone, so this may be a sequencing read error. The chain carries TRBV29-1 and TRBJ2-1; TRBD2 aligns across 9 bases. Looked up from germline, CDR1 is SQVTM and CDR2 is ANQGSEA. The CDR3 is 14 residues long. Trimming cost V 1 base and J 9 bases; bases outside gene matches: 7. The CDR3 coding sequence is TGCAGCGTTGAAGTAGCGGGAGTAGGAAGTGAGCAGTTCTTC. Protein sequence: CSVEVAGVGSEQFF.

The chain joins TRBV30 to TRBJ1-3; D remains ambiguous. Trimming left V 2 bases short and J 3 bases short, with 23 bases between. CDR1 and CDR2 (germline): GTSNPN, SVGIG (reference sequence). The CDR3 is 18 residues long. The CDR3 here is CAWSPTSITLWSGNTIYF. The DNA of the CDR3 is TGTGCCTGGAGTCCTACATCGATAACCCTGTGGAGTGGAAACACCATATATTTT.

The table lists this clonotype with a few counts. This rearrangement joins TRBV5-4 to TRBJ2-7; 8 positions agree with TRBD2. V shed 5 bases and J 5 bases; nucleotides not matched to a gene: 9. CDR1 and CDR2 from the germline V gene are SGHNT and YYREEE (reference sequence). This CDR3 comprises 14 residues. CDR3 loop: CASSTVAGSDEQYF. The CDR3 coding sequence is TGTGCCAGCAGTACGGTAGCGGGATCCGACGAGCAGTACTTC.

The chain joins TRBV4-1 to TRBJ2-2; 11 bases are shared with TRBD1. Per the germline V gene, CDR1 is MGHRA and CDR2 is YSYEKL. The CDR3 is 18 amino acids. V shed 0 bases and J 7 bases; nucleotides not matched to a gene: 10. CDR3 sequence reads: CASSQDGGGQGAIGELFF. For the CDR3, the DNA is TGCGCCAGCAGCCAAGACGGGGGCGGACAGGGGGCGATCGGGGAGCTGTTTTTT.

On this clonotype itself: A much larger clonotype is one base distant, so this may be a read error. The chain has TRBV4-3 and TRBJ2-4; 9 bases agree with TRBD1. This CDR3 region has 15 residues. V was pared by 2 bases and J by 5 bases, with 4 bases of the junction left unmatched. Germline values: CDR1 LGHNA, CDR2 YSLEER. CDR3 DNA sequence: TGCGCCAGCAGCCAATCGACAGGGGGGGAAAACATTCAGTACTTC. It specifies CASSQSTGGENIQYF.